This paragraph covers one T cell receptor beta chain sequence. Different DNA sequences within this sample yield the same CDR3. The protocol was immunoSEQ multiplex PCR, while the TCRdb copy is restricted to in-frame clones and leaves out a portion. The sample holds tens of thousands of clones, around 88% seen once. This record comes from a study of blood T cell repertoires in COVID-19. On the study more broadly: From the United States, Italy and Spain came samples of acute and convalescent COVID-19.

Germline V gene lookup returns CDR1 SGDLS and CDR2 YYNGEE. The CDR3 contains 16 residues. Trimming shortened V by 4 bases and J by 0 bases, and 13 bases separated the two germline ends. The TCR comes from a man aged 55 to 70 with acute or convalescent COVID-19. V and J are TRBV9 and TRBJ2-2; a possible D gene is TRBD2 (6 bases). Material for sequencing was peripheral blood. The CDR3 here is CASSPRLAPNTGELFF. CDR3 coding DNA: TGTGCCAGCAGCCCCAGGCTAGCGCCGAACACCGGGGAGCTGTTTTTT.